This TCR beta chain was observed in a study of blood T cells in healthy people across ages. In the study overall: Using template switching, researchers captured about one barcoded beta molecule for each two T cells.

CDR1 KGHSH and CDR2 LQKENI come from the germline V gene. The V and J ends lost 8 bases and 10 bases, in that order; junction bases with no gene match: 10. The CDR3 covers 13 residues. Sample donors were healthy Caucasian individuals that came from Russia, aged roughly 6 to 90. Extracted total RNA amounted to at least 5 micrograms for each sample. Sample-barcoded 5' priming and a J-beta primer mix drove a second PCR of roughly 6 to 12 cycles. TCRdb re-analysed the 5' RACE reads in MiXCR, keeping a single row per CDR3 protein. The table records under 1,100,000 distinct CDR3 sequences, approximately 25% of them present only once. Separately, the same data were catalogued under a study of T cells of mothers and their children.

The rearrangement uses TRBV18 and TRBJ2-1, with 8 bases identical to TRBD2. Sample: blood. The TCR comes from a girl aged 2 to 9 in good health. In nucleotides, the CDR3 is TGTGCCAGCGGAGGACTAGCCCCCGGGGAGCAGTTCTTC. The encoded protein is CASGGLAPGEQFF.